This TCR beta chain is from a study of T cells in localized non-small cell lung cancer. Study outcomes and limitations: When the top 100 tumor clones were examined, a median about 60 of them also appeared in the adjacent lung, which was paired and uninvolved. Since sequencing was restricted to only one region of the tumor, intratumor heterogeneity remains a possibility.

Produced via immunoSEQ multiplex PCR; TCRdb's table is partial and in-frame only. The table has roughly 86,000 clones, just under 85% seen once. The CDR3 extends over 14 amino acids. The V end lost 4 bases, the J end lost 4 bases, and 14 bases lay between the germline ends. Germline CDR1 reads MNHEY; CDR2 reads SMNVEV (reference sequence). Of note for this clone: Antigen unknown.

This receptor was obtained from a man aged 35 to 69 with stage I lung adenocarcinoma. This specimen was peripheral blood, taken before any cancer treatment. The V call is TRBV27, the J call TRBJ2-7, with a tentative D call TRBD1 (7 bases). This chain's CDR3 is CASSSEGRGYEQYF. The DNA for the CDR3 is TGTGCCAGCAGTTCGGAGGGCAGGGGGTACGAGCAGTACTTC.